What follows is one TCR beta chain and its context. This clonotype was counted between two and nine times. Its antigen specificity is not known. No much larger clone exists at a distance of one base, and base qualities are not known. This record belongs to a study of identical twins (TCRdb year 2016). For the study in its entirety: The study deep-sequenced TCR alpha and beta repertoires from monozygotic twins, unrelated adults of various ages and cord blood to test whether fetal clonotypes persist. Replicate twin experiments were performed at different times using different library preparation protocols to rule out contamination.

Every donor in the study was a healthy Caucasian. The twin cohort comprised three pairs of female monozygotic twins, all aged about 18 to 30 years. Positive isolation kits from Invitrogen were used to isolate the CD4+ and CD8+ T cell populations. At the junction V is shortened by 3 bases and J by 2 bases, with 9 bases in between. The CDR3 numbers 14 residues from cysteine through phenylalanine. The read is trimmed to its CDR3 DNA, 42 bases read in frame from base 1. What the work shows at the level of the full study, not this receptor alone: Because the same donors could not be followed over many years, the conclusions depended on cross-sectional statistical analysis. Abundant cord blood beta clonotypes carried fewer insertions; young adult naive repertoires showed a weaker similar trend, while memory repertoires showed none. Compared with coincidental sharing between unrelated individuals, an excess of low generation-probability sequences was observed among out-of-frame TCR alpha sequences shared between twins. In monozygotic twins, recombination models systematically underestimated out-of-frame TCR alpha sharing, but the models matched the sharing seen between unrelated individuals. Invariant T cells such as MAIT and iNKT could partly confound zero-insertion analyses, though diverse VJ usage argued against this for most clonotypes. A weaker excess of twin sharing was found in beta out-of-frame sequences because the signal-to-noise ratio was lowered by fewer shared sequences.

The method behind the library was 5' RACE. The instrument given in TCRdb is Illumina HiSeq 2000. A universal primer binding site was added through template switching, and the final cDNA carried a unique molecular identifier so that TCR cDNA molecules could be counted accurately. Specific primers in the conserved constant-segment region were used to synthesize first-strand cDNA for TCR alpha and beta chains. To control for contamination, every cDNA library carried two barcodes: a SMART-Mk sample barcode plus Illumina barcodes. TruSeq adapter sequences and Illumina sample barcodes were added in two successive PCR steps. Sequencing of the TCR alpha and beta cDNA libraries was done on the Illumina HiSeq platform using custom primers. The study's own analysis went as follows. Unique molecular identifiers were extracted from raw reads with MiGEC, and CDR3 positions were determined with MiXCR. For each individual, recombination models were inferred using an EM algorithm with the repgenHMM and IGoR tools. Shared clonotype analysis was performed with the tcR package in R, normalizing sharing by the product of cloneset sizes. To study raw recombination without the effects of thymic and clonal selection, out-of-frame nonproductive sequences were analyzed. TCRdb reprocessed the public reads (quality trimming at Q25 with fastp, clone calling with MiXCR) and kept in-frame beta chains. Identical CDR3 proteins give one entry, which carries the most common genes and DNA. The V and J calls shown here were made by TCRdb, not taken from the authors' results. For this sample the table gives about 190,000 distinct CDR3 sequences, of which 15% were detected only once. Of the sample, less than 45% is held by the ten largest clones.

The data were also submitted as part of a second study, on T cells expressing NK-cell markers. The second study also describes: TCR beta-chain repertoires were profiled in sorted CD3+CD56+NKG2C+, CD3+CD56+NKG2C- and CD3+CD56-NKG2C+ T-cell subsets from about 8 donors. Among the eight sequenced donors, seven were HCMV-seropositive and one was HCMV-seronegative. In several experiments an anti-gammadeltaTCR antibody was added to restrict sorting to alphabetaTCR-expressing T cells. For six donors, the dominant CD3+CD56+NKG2C+ clonotypes were among the top 10 CD8+ clonotypes and accounted for 1.0-7.0% of CD8+ T cells. Those dominant clonotypes were again the most abundant among CD3+CD56-NKG2C+ cells in four donors, at about 28.3-65%. Whether the expanded NKG2C-expressing T cell clones were specific for HCMV antigens was left unclear. Randomly selected healthy volunteers, three men and five women, were used as the eight sequenced donors. A commercial ELISA kit detecting HCMV-specific IgG in serum was used to determine HCMV serostatus. MIGEC was used to demultiplex reads and group the reads by UMI, and MiTCR was used to assemble and quantify clonotypes. To exclude erroneous sequences, any TCR cDNA sequence not supported by at least two reads was discarded. The tcR package was used for downstream repertoire analysis, with clonotypes matched between fractions based on CDR3 nucleotide sequence plus V segment. VDJmatch was used to annotate antigen specificity against VDJdb, with one amino acid substitution in CDR3 permitted.

Source material: CD8+ T cells sorted from blood. In this chain, TRBV12-3 or TRBV12-4 is recombined with TRBJ2-3; the D segment could be TRBD1, given 5 matching bases. This TCR came from a woman in her late teens or twenties in good health. This receptor has the CDR3 CASSLGLPTDTQYF. The DNA sequence is given as TGTGCCAGCAGTTTGGGGCTACCCACAGATACGCAGTATTTT.